Below are 31 T cell receptor beta chains sequenced from a single sample in a study of T-cell reconstitution after alpha-beta-depleted transplantation in children. Unique molecular identifiers tagged the TCRbeta library. From the PCR reads, TCRdb called clonotypes with MiXCR, one entry per CDR3 protein. The sample holds approximately 590,000 distinct CDR3 sequences; roughly 10% are singletons and the top ten take less than 5%. This sample comprised PBMCs from the stem cell graft donor, obtained from the stem cell graft. The source of these receptors is a human donor who donated a stem cell graft to a child with acute myeloid leukemia.

The chain combines TRBV30 with TRBJ2-5; the D is unclear. The CDR3 extends over 10 amino acids. Trimming stripped 1 base from V and 5 bases from J, with 2 bases between. Germline CDR1 and CDR2: GTSNPN and SVGIG (reference sequence). CDR3 sequence reads: CAWSAETQYF. CDR3 bases: TGTGCCTGGAGTGCCGAGACCCAGTACTTC.

A few counts support this clonotype. This chain uses TRBV7-3 with TRBJ2-3; tentative D call: TRBD2 (6 bases). Germline values: CDR1 SGHTA, CDR2 FQGTGA. With 6 bases removed from V and 0 bases from J, the gap between germline ends came to 13 bases. The length of the CDR3 is 15 residues. The CDR3 sequence: CASRSGTVSTDTQYF. The CDR3 DNA follows: TGTGCCAGCAGATCCGGGACTGTTAGCACAGATACGCAGTATTTT.

This clonotype showed up many times. CDR3 DNA: TGTGCCAGCAGTTTTCAGGGACAGGCCAACGCCGGGCAGTTCTTC. Residues: CASSFQGQANAGQFF. The V call is TRBV28, the J call TRBJ2-1; 8 bases fit TRBD1. V lost 3 bases, J lost 12 bases, and 13 bases stayed unmatched. From germline, CDR1 is MDHEN and CDR2 SYDVKM. This CDR3 comprises 15 residues.

This clonotype was recorded a few times. The chain recombines TRBV20-1 with TRBJ2-3; 12 nucleotides line up with TRBD2. The ends lost 6 bases at V and 2 bases at J; junction bases unmatched: 9. Germline loops: CDR1 DFQATT, CDR2 SNEGSKA (reference sequence). The CDR3 is 16 amino acids. CDR3 in amino acids: CSALSGLAGLTDTQYF. The DNA of the CDR3 is TGCAGTGCCCTTTCGGGACTAGCGGGCCTCACAGATACGCAGTATTTT.

J is TRBJ2-5 and V is TRBV25-1, with 10 bases matching TRBD1. V dropped 4 bases and J dropped 6; count of bases not matched to a gene: 14. Germline CDR1 and CDR2: MGHDK and SYGVNS. The CDR3 is made up of 17 amino acids. CDR3 in DNA: TGTGCCAGCAGTGCCTACCCCAGACAGGGGGCTGAGAAGACCCAGTACTTC. This translates into CASSAYPRQGAEKTQYF.

The table lists this clonotype with a few counts. CDR3 sequence reads: CASRETGGNSPLHF. CDR3 DNA: TGTGCCAGCAGAGAGACAGGGGGTAATTCACCCCTCCACTTT. The chain is built from TRBV6-1 and TRBJ1-6; the match to TRBD1 covers 9 bases. The CDR3 is 14 amino acids. CDR1 MNHNS and CDR2 SASEGT come from the germline V gene. V dropped 6 bases and J dropped 6; count of bases not matched to a gene: 3.

This clonotype was recorded many times. The rearrangement joins TRBV9 to TRBJ2-2, with TRBD2 matching over 7 bases. The CDR3 sequence is 16 residues long. CDR1 and CDR2 from the germline V gene are SGDLS and YYNGEE. V dropped 0 bases and J dropped 6; count of bases not matched to a gene: 8. This CDR3 reads CASSVAASGIPGELFF. The CDR3 DNA reads TGTGCCAGCAGCGTAGCCGCGAGCGGGATCCCCGGGGAGCTGTTTTTT. Full variable domain (rest looked up from reference TRBV9 and TRBJ2-2): DSGVTQTPKHLITATGQRVTLRCSPRSGDLSVYWYQQSLDQGLQFLIQYYNGEERAKGNILERFSAQQFPDLHSELNLSSLELGDSALYFCASSVAASGIPGELFFGEGSRLTVL.

This clonotype has at least ten counts. The V and J genes are TRBV5-6 and TRBJ2-7; 9 nucleotides match TRBD2. Germline CDR1 reads SGHDT; CDR2 reads YYEEEE. Trimming removed 0 bases from V and 3 bases from J; junction bases left unmatched: 4. The CDR3 extends over 15 amino acids. The CDR3 sequence: CASSLVASGIYEQYF. The CDR3 DNA reads as TGTGCCAGCAGCTTGGTAGCTAGCGGGATCTACGAGCAGTACTTC.

The chain uses TRBV2 and TRBJ2-2; no reliable D call. Germline CDR1 is SNHLY and CDR2 is FYNNEI. Trimming took off 6 bases at V and 8 bases at J, with 7 bases between the two ends. This CDR3 has 11 residues. The CDR3 DNA is TGTGCCAGCAGCTTCATGGGGGAGCTGTTTTTT. Its translation is CASSFMGELFF. Based on the CDR3 plus reference TRBV2 and TRBJ2-2, the full variable domain is EPEVTQTPSHQVTQMGQEVILRCVPISNHLYFYWYRQILGQKVEFLVSFYNNEISEKSEIFDDQFSVERPDGSNFTLKIRSTKLEDSAMYFCASSFMGELFFGEGSRLTVL.

This clonotype was seen only a few times. This chain uses TRBV4-2 with TRBJ2-7; 9 bases match TRBD2. V shed 1 base, J shed 4 bases, and the junction held 8 bases outside the gene matches. Germline CDR1 reads LGHNA; CDR2 reads YNFKEQ. The CDR3 is made up of 16 amino acids. The DNA for the CDR3 is TGTGCCAGCAGCCAAGTCGGCGGGGGGGAGCGGTACGAGCAGTACTTC. It codes for CASSQVGGGERYEQYF.

In this sample, this clonotype turned up a few times. The chain uses TRBV29-1 and TRBJ1-2; no clear D gene. Between the trimmed V and J ends, which lost 4 bases and 3 bases, there was a span of 6 bases. CDR1 and CDR2 from the germline V gene are SQVTM and ANQGSEA. CDR3 length: 11 amino acids. DNA of the CDR3: TGCAGCGTTGGGCCCGACTATGGCTACACCTTC. Encoded protein: CSVGPDYGYTF.

This rearrangement joins TRBV3-1 to TRBJ2-4; possible D gene TRBD1, 5 bases. This CDR3 contains 15 residues. Germline CDR1 is LGHDT and CDR2 is YNNKEL (reference sequence). V was cut by 5 bases and J by 1 base, with 12 bases left in between. Here the CDR3 DNA reads TGTGCCAGCAGCTCCGCGGACATCGCCAAAAACATTCAGTACTTC. It yields the protein CASSSADIAKNIQYF.

This clonotype was seen ten or more times. CDR3 nucleotides: TGTGCCAGCAGTTTACGGGACAGGGGTGAGCAGTACTTC. It specifies CASSLRDRGEQYF. This chain connects TRBV12-3 or TRBV12-4 to TRBJ2-7; 10 nucleotides line up with TRBD1. Losses at the gene ends were 2 bases for V and 7 bases for J; bases not matched to a gene: 2. The CDR3 runs to 13 residues.

This clonotype was recorded at least ten times. The rearrangement links TRBV12-3 or TRBV12-4 to TRBJ2-5; D assignment may be TRBD1 or TRBD2 (6 bases each). Between the trimmed V and J ends, which lost 6 bases and 2 bases, there was a span of 16 bases. The CDR3 has 15 amino acids. For the CDR3, the DNA is TGTGCCAGCAGCCGGAGGGTAGGGGGACAAGAGACCCAGTACTTC. The encoded protein is CASSRRVGGQETQYF.

This clonotype occurred a few times. The genes are TRBV7-9 and TRBJ2-7, with 13 bases that match TRBD2. Germline assignment: CDR1 SEHNR and CDR2 FQNEAQ (reference sequence). J gave up 3 bases and V 5 bases, and 7 bases lay outside the gene matches. The CDR3 runs to 16 residues. The CDR3 DNA reads TGTGCCAGCAGCACTCCGGGACTAGCGGGAAACTACGAGCAGTACTTC. Protein product: CASSTPGLAGNYEQYF.

This clonotype has only one observation. The rearrangement joins TRBV5-1 to TRBJ2-1; the D gene is possibly TRBD1 (5 bases). The CDR3 has 15 residues. Per the germline V gene, CDR1 is SGHRS and CDR2 is YFSETQ. Trimming took off 4 bases at V and 0 bases at J, with 11 bases between the two ends. CDR3 residues: CASSTKTDSYNEQFF. CDR3 nucleotides: TGCGCCAGCAGCACCAAGACAGACTCCTACAATGAGCAGTTCTTC.

The table lists this clonotype with many counts. This sequence joins TRBV12-3 or TRBV12-4 and TRBJ2-3; 7 positions match TRBD2. The V segment lost 4 bases and the J segment 0 bases; nucleotides outside the gene matches: 4. This CDR3 region has 15 residues. The CDR3 sequence: CASSWSGASTDTQYF. Written as DNA, the CDR3 is TGTGCCAGCAGTTGGAGCGGGGCTAGCACAGATACGCAGTATTTT.

This clonotype appeared many times. The V call is TRBV7-9, the J call TRBJ2-7; TRBD2 matches at 11 bases. CDR3 size: 14 residues. The J segment lost 6 bases and the V segment lost 6 bases, leaving 7 bases of the junction unmatched. Germline V gives CDR1 SEHNR, CDR2 FQNEAQ (reference sequence). The CDR3 DNA sequence: TGTGCCAGCAGACTACTAGCGGGAGAGGGCGAGCAGTACTTC. It encodes CASRLLAGEGEQYF.

The chain combines TRBV4-3 with TRBJ2-5; 12 bases map to TRBD2. Germline V lookup: CDR1 LGHNA, CDR2 YSLEER. The CDR3 totals 16 residues. Trimming at V came to 3 bases and at J to 7 bases, leaving 9 bases not matched to a gene. The CDR3 loop is CASSQGTSGSRGTQYF. CDR3 coding DNA: TGCGCCAGCAGCCAGGGGACTAGCGGGTCCCGCGGGACCCAGTACTTC.

V usage is TRBV7-3 and J usage is TRBJ2-7, with D possibly TRBD1 on 6 matching bases. The CDR3 totals 13 residues. Trimming took off 2 bases at V and 6 bases at J, with 11 bases between the two ends. Germline V lookup: CDR1 SGHTA, CDR2 FQGTGA. The CDR3, as DNA: TGTGCCAGCAGCTTATACAGGGAGAGCGAGCAGTACTTC. Its protein product is CASSLYRESEQYF.

The V gene is TRBV9, the J gene TRBJ2-5; D is uncertain. The V end was cut by 0 bases, the J end by 0 bases, with 6 bases between. CDR3 length equals 14 residues. CDR1 and CDR2 from the germline V gene are SGDLS and YYNGEE. The CDR3 sequence: CASSVGAYQETQYF. The CDR3 bases are TGTGCCAGCAGCGTAGGGGCGTACCAAGAGACCCAGTACTTC.

Ten or more counts support this clonotype. The chain carries TRBV20-1 and TRBJ1-5; D is perhaps TRBD1 (6 bases). The CDR3 runs to 14 residues. V was pared by 4 bases and J by 0 bases, with 10 bases between. Germline V gene sequence: CDR1 DFQATT, CDR2 SNEGSKA (reference sequence). The CDR3 nucleotides read TGCAGTGCTACGGACAGCGTTAGCAATCAGCCCCAGCATTTT. Amino acid sequence: CSATDSVSNQPQHF.

This clonotype occurred many times. The CDR3 bases are TGCAGTGCTAGAGATGGTGGACAGTCCACAGATACGCAGTATTTT. This gives the protein CSARDGGQSTDTQYF. V gene TRBV20-1 combines with J gene TRBJ2-3; tentative D call: TRBD1 (6 bases). The CDR3 has 15 amino acids. The V gene's germline CDR1 is DFQATT and CDR2 SNEGSKA (reference sequence). The V gene lost 0 bases and the J gene lost 2 bases, with 12 bases spanning the gap.

This clonotype was recorded a few times. The gene calls are TRBV29-1 and TRBJ2-5; tentative D call: TRBD1 (7 bases). Germline values: CDR1 SQVTM, CDR2 ANQGSEA. CDR3 size: 12 residues. Trimming left V 7 bases short and J 3 bases short, with 12 bases between. The CDR3 region is CSGQGGEETQYF. The CDR3 DNA reads as TGCAGCGGCCAGGGGGGCGAAGAGACCCAGTACTTC.

The rearrangement uses TRBV6-5 and TRBJ2-1, with 12 nucleotides matching TRBD2. The CDR3 has 17 residues. Germline CDR1 MNHEY, CDR2 SVGAGI. Unmatched junction bases numbered 1, after V lost 0 bases and J lost 1 base. The CDR3 loop reads CASSYSGLAGSYNEQFF. CDR3 bases: TGTGCCAGCAGTTACTCGGGACTAGCGGGTTCCTACAATGAGCAGTTCTTC.

The rearrangement links TRBV3-1 to TRBJ1-2; D remains ambiguous. Germline CDR1 reads LGHDT; CDR2 reads YNNKEL (reference sequence). V gave up 4 bases and J gave up 8 bases, with 17 bases separating them. This CDR3 is built from 14 residues. CDR3 protein: CASSPLDGTGGYTF. For the CDR3, the DNA is TGTGCCAGCAGCCCTCTGGACGGTACCGGCGGCTACACCTTC.

This clonotype was observed a handful of times. The chain employs TRBV5-1 and TRBJ2-1; D is unclear. This CDR3 contains 14 residues. Germline V CDR1 and CDR2: SGHRS, YFSETQ. Trimming removed 1 base at V and 9 bases at J, with 14 bases between. In DNA form, the CDR3 reads TGCGCCAGCAGCTTGCTTTCCTACGTTAGTGAGCAGTTCTTC. Residues: CASSLLSYVSEQFF.

The V and J genes are TRBV7-3 and TRBJ2-7, with D perhaps TRBD1 (6 bases). CDR3 length equals 15 residues. V dropped 5 bases and J dropped 2 bases, with 16 bases sitting between them. CDR1 is SGHTA and CDR2 is FQGTGA in the germline V gene. CDR3 loop: CASSHAGAPTYEQYF. CDR3 bases: TGTGCCAGCAGCCACGCAGGGGCCCCTACCTACGAGCAGTACTTC.

This clonotype was detected a few times. The gene calls are TRBV10-3 and TRBJ1-1; TRBD1 matches 9 bases. This CDR3 region has 14 residues. J gave up 7 bases and V 4 bases, and 7 bases lay outside the gene matches. Germline CDR1 and CDR2: ENHRY and SYGVKD. The CDR3 is CAISGGTGGGEAFF. The CDR3 bases are TGTGCCATCAGTGGAGGAACAGGGGGCGGTGAAGCTTTCTTT.

This clonotype was recorded many times. The chain has TRBV20-1 and TRBJ2-3; 10 bases are a match to TRBD2. Germline V gives CDR1 DFQATT, CDR2 SNEGSKA (reference sequence). The CDR3 runs to 15 residues. After removal of 5 bases from V and 3 bases from J, the junction contained 8 bases not matched to a gene. The CDR3 loop reads CSARGPGLATDTQYF. CDR3 nucleotides: TGCAGTGCTCGGGGGCCGGGACTAGCGACAGATACGCAGTATTTT.

This clonotype has just a few counts. The DNA for the CDR3 is TGTGCCAGCTCACCACCACCGCTAGCCGGCAGCTCCTACGAGCAGTACTTC. Encoded protein: CASSPPPLAGSSYEQYF. The chain couples TRBV18 to TRBJ2-7; TRBD2 might be the D (5 bases). Per the germline V gene, CDR1 is KGHSH and CDR2 is LQKENI. Between the trimmed V and J ends, which lost 0 bases and 0 bases, there was a span of 15 bases. The CDR3 is 17 amino acids.